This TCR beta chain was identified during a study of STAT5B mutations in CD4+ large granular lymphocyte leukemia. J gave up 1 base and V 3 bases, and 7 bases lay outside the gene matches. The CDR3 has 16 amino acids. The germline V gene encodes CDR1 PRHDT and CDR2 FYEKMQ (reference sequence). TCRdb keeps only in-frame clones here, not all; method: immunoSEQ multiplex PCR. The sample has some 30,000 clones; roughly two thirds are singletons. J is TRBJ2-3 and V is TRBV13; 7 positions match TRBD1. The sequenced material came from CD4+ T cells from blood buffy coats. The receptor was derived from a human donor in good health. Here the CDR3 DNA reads TGTGCCAGCAGCTTCAAAGGGGGCGCTGGCACAGATACGCAGTATTTT. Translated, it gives CASSFKGGAGTDTQYF.